This note documents a single T cell receptor (beta chain) sequence. The antigen remains unidentified. PCR amplification relied on 60 Vbeta primers (plus 13 Jbeta primers). Clones were sequenced by immunoSEQ multiplex PCR, and TCRdb holds only the in-frame ones, with some missing. Here the sample spans around 150,000 clones, over 60% being singletons. Germline CDR1 reads SNHLY; CDR2 reads FYNNEI. The CDR3 has 14 amino acids. V lost 3 bases to trimming and J lost 0 bases, with 8 bases between them. The data stem from a study of cytomegalovirus exposure and HLA in healthy donors. Study observations and caveats: Later analysis revealed greater clonal expansion in HLA-associated TCR beta chains than in equally common others. A later analysis showed TCR association rates differing by HLA locus, peaking at DRB1 and lowest at HLA-C. The classifier reportedly diagnosed cytomegalovirus status with high specificity and sensitivity.

The clonotype was recovered from a woman aged 40 to 50 in good health and CMV-seronegative. The V call is TRBV2, the J call TRBJ1-2, with D uncertain. Material: PBMCs. The CDR3 is CASSEMGANYGYTF. CDR3 bases: TGTGCCAGCAGTGAGATGGGAGCTAACTATGGCTACACCTTC.